This TCR beta chain was obtained from a study of tumor-infiltrating lymphocytes in localized non-small cell lung cancer. Study information: Some samples were collected after neoadjuvant chemotherapy; smokers, never-smokers and several histologies were included. Tumor tissue and non-adjacent uninvolved lung came from each patient.

Only in-frame clones appear in the TCRdb table, and some are missing; sequencing was by immunoSEQ multiplex PCR. The data contain 25,000 or so clones, roughly 71% of them singletons. About this clone itself: Its antigen is undetermined.

General study points: TCR sequencing covered a subset of patients with enough tissue.

Germline CDR1 reads LGHNA; CDR2 reads YSLEER. The germline V and J ends were trimmed by 0 bases and 4 bases, with 6 bases remaining between them. The CDR3 has 13 amino acids. This chain links TRBV4-3 with TRBJ2-5; D might be TRBD1 (5 bases). Sequencing used lung tumor tissue. This TCR was sampled from a human donor with non-small cell lung cancer. For the CDR3, the DNA is TGCGCCAGCAGCCAAGATAGGGGAGAGACCCAGTACTTC. It encodes CASSQDRGETQYF.